This T cell receptor (beta chain) was recovered during a study of monozygotic twins with inflammatory bowel disease. About this clonotype: Its matching antigen is unknown.

Two nested PCRs, of 16 and 9 cycles, processed TCRalpha and TCRbeta cDNA. From the 5' RACE reads, TCRdb lists one entry per CDR3 protein and no DNA. The specimen's table records about 160,000 distinct CDR3 sequences. Study-wide results and limits: Inverse Simpson values showed less TCRbeta diversity in IBD patients than in their healthy co-twins. No detectable difference in repertoire similarity separated concordant from discordant twins, possibly as a result of limited power.

The TCR originated in a human donor with ulcerative colitis or Crohn's disease, or a healthy co-twin of an affected twin (not recorded which). Sample: blood.

The CDR3 here is CAISELGEDTQYF. This chain uses TRBV10-3 with TRBJ2-3; TCRdb's assignment of TRBD1 cannot be checked, as there is no DNA. The germline gives CDR1 ENHRY, CDR2 SYGVKD. CDR3 size: 13 residues.